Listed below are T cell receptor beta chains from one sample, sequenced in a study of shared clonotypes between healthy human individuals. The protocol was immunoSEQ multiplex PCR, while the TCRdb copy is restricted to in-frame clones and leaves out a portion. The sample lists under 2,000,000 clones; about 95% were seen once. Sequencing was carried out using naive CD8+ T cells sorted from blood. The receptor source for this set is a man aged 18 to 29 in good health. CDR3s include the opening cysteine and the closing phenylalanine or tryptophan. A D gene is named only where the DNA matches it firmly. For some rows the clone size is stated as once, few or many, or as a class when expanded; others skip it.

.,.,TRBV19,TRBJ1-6,TGTGCCAGTAGCCACAGGGATTGGAATTCACCCCTCCACTTT,CASSHRDWNSPLHF
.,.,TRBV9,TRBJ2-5,TGTGCCAGCAGCGTAGGGGGCACGGAAGAGACCCAGTACTTC,CASSVGGTEETQYF
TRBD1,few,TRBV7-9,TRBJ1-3,TGTGCCAGCAGTAAGACAGGGGCTGGAAACACCATATATTTT,CASSKTGAGNTIYF
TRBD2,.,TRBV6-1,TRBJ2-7,TGTGCCAGCAGTGAGAACGAAGCGGGGTACGAGCAGTACTTC,CASSENEAGYEQYF
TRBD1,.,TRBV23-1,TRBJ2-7,TGCGCCAGCAGTCCGGGACAGGGGGCGCTAGCGGGAGAGGCGCACGCCTACGAGCAGTACTTC,CASSPGQGALAGEAHAYEQYF
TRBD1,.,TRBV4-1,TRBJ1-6,TGCGCCAGCAGCTCCTCAGGGGGACGGCTTAATTCACCCCTCCACTTT,CASSSSGGRLNSPLHF
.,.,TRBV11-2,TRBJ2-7,TGTGCCAGCAGCCCCAGTCCGGGACACTACGAGCAGTACTTC,CASSPSPGHYEQYF
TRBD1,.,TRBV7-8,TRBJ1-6,TGTGCCAGCAGCTTATTAGTAGGAGGGACAGTCGATAATTCACCCCTCCACTTT,CASSLLVGGTVDNSPLHF
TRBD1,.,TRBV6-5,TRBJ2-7,TGTGCCAGCAGTTACTCTACAGGGGAAACCCCCTACGAGCAGTACTTC,CASSYSTGETPYEQYF
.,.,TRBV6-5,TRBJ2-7,TGTGCCAGCAGTTACACAGGAACCTACGAGCAGTACTTC,CASSYTGTYEQYF
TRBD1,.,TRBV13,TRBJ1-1,TGTGCCAGCAGCCCACAGGGGGACACTGAAGCTTTCTTT,CASSPQGDTEAFF
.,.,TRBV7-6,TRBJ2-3,TGTGCCAGCAGCACCTACAAAGCAAGGGTGGATAGCACAGATACGCAGTATTTT,CASSTYKARVDSTDTQYF
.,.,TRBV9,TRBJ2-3,TGTGCCAGCAGCGGAGGGACATCCCACGCAGATACGCAGTATTTT,CASSGGTSHADTQYF
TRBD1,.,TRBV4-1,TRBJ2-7,TGCGCCAGCAGCCCAATGGGACAGGGACACGAGCAGTACTTC,CASSPMGQGHEQYF
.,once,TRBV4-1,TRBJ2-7,TGCGCCAGCAGCCCGTCGCCCCAGGGCTACGAGCAGTACTTC,CASSPSPQGYEQYF
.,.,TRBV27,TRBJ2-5,TGTGCCAGCAGTCCGCTCAGGGGAGACCAAGAGACCCAGTACTTC,CASSPLRGDQETQYF
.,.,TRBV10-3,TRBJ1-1,TGTGCCACCTCGACGGGGGCTCTGGGCACTGAAGCTTTCTTT,CATSTGALGTEAFF
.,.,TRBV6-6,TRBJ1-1,TGTGCCAGCAGTTACGGGGGTGAAGCTTTCTTT,CASSYGGEAFF
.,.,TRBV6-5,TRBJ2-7,TGTGCCAGCAGTTACGGCTACCACTACGAGCAGTACTTC,CASSYGYHYEQYF